These T cell receptor beta chains were read from a single sample in a study of CD8 T cells in Susac syndrome. MiXCR was run by TCRdb on the immunoSEQ multiplex PCR reads, yielding one entry per CDR3 protein. The sample comprises 100,000 to 150,000 distinct CDR3 sequences, around 94% of which are singletons, and about 0.2% rests with the top ten. The sequenced sample was CD8+ T cells from PBMCs. The receptor source for this set is a human donor with Susac syndrome. CDR3s include the opening cysteine and the closing phenylalanine or tryptophan. Fields, in order: CDR3 length, clone size, V gene, D gene, J gene, CDR3 DNA, CDR3 protein. The D gene is left open where the match is weak. Clone size, where shown, is once, few, many, or a class for clones that have expanded.

>16|.|TRBV7-9|.|TRBJ2-2
TGTGCCAGCAGCTTATCTGGACACCTGAACACCGGGGAGCTGTTTTTT
CASSLSGHLNTGELFF
>16|.|TRBV4-3|TRBD2|TRBJ2-7
TGCGCCAGCAGCCAAGATAGGTCTAGCGGCTCCTACGAGCAGTACTTC
CASSQDRSSGSYEQYF
>15|.|TRBV5-6|TRBD1|TRBJ2-5
TGTGCCAGCAGCTTGGCGGGACAGGGGTTCGAGACCCAGTACTTC
CASSLAGQGFETQYF
>12|.|TRBV28|.|TRBJ1-1
TGTGCCAGCCAATTCGGGACCTCAGAAGCTTTCTTT
CASQFGTSEAFF
>16|.|TRBV3-1|TRBD2|TRBJ2-7
TGTGCCAGCAGCCAGGGGACTAGCGGGAGAGTCTACGAGCAGTACTTC
CASSQGTSGRVYEQYF
>17|.|TRBV24-1|TRBD2|TRBJ2-3
TGTGCCACCAGTGACCCGGGACTAGCGGGAGCAACAGATACGCAGTATTTT
CATSDPGLAGATDTQYF
>13|.|TRBV20-1|.|TRBJ2-7
TGCAGTGCTAGTCCTAGTAGGGCTGTCGAGCAGTACTTC
CSASPSRAVEQYF
>14|.|TRBV7-9|.|TRBJ1-1
TGTGCCAGCAGCTTAGTCCAGGGTCCGACTGAAGCTTTCTTT
CASSLVQGPTEAFF
>13|.|TRBV24-1|.|TRBJ2-5
TGTGCCACCAGTGGGGCAGTCGGGGAGACCCAGTACTTC
CATSGAVGETQYF
>10|.|TRBV27|.|TRBJ1-5
TGTGCCAGCAGTTTACAGCCCCAGCATTTT
CASSLQPQHF
>14|.|TRBV5-1|.|TRBJ1-4
TGCGCCAGCAGCTTCACAGTAACTAATGAAAAACTGTTTTTT
CASSFTVTNEKLFF
>15|.|TRBV9|.|TRBJ2-7
TGTGCCAGCAGCGGGGGGGGCGCTTATTCATCCGAGCAGTACTTC
CASSGGGAYSSEQYF
>14|.|TRBV12-3/TRBV12-4|.|TRBJ1-1
TGTGCCAGCAGTTGGGTTAGTATGAACACTGAAGCTTTCTTT
CASSWVSMNTEAFF
>17|.|TRBV29-1|TRBD1|TRBJ2-2
TGCAGCGTTGAAGCCGAGGGACAGGGCGGGGGCACCGGGGAGCTGTTTTTT
CSVEAEGQGGGTGELFF
>22|.|TRBV29-1|.|TRBJ1-2
TGCAGCGTTGTCACCCCATCAGGGGACCAAGGGGAAGAGGTACTTCTTAGTTATGGCTACACCTTC
CSVVTPSGDQGEEVLLSYGYTF
>13|few|TRBV12-3/TRBV12-4|.|TRBJ2-2
TGTGCCAGCAGCGCAAGGAACACCGGGGAGCTGTTTTTT
CASSARNTGELFF
>16|.|TRBV11-1|.|TRBJ2-7
TGTGCCAGCAGCTTAAACCCGGGGGGCCGCCCCTACGAGCAGTACTTC
CASSLNPGGRPYEQYF
>15|once|TRBV20-1|.|TRBJ2-7
TGCAGTGCTAGGGGACTCGGAGTCCGCGATTACGAGCAGTACTTC
CSARGLGVRDYEQYF
>15|.|TRBV27|.|TRBJ1-1
TGTGCCAGCAGTTTCGCCCCTGAGGGGAACACTGAAGCTTTCTTT
CASSFAPEGNTEAFF
>14|.|TRBV6-2/TRBV6-3|.|TRBJ1-5
TGTGCCAGCAGTTACGTTACGGGTAATCAGCCCCAGCATTTT
CASSYVTGNQPQHF
>14|.|TRBV29-1|.|TRBJ1-2
TGCAGCGTTGAATTTGGACAGCCCCCCTATGGCTACACCTTC
CSVEFGQPPYGYTF
>15|.|TRBV6-1|.|TRBJ2-3
TGTGCCAGCAGTGAAGCCGGGACCACCACAGATACGCAGTATTTT
CASSEAGTTTDTQYF
>13|.|TRBV12-3/TRBV12-4|TRBD1|TRBJ1-2
TGTGCCAGCAGTTTCGGGCAGGGGGCTGGCTACACCTTC
CASSFGQGAGYTF
>17|.|TRBV2|TRBD1|TRBJ1-2
TGTGCCAGCAGTGAAGGGACTCCCACAGGGGGATATGATGGCTACACCTTC
CASSEGTPTGGYDGYTF
>14|few|TRBV5-4|TRBD2|TRBJ2-3
TGTGCCAGCAGCCTAGCGGGAGGGCGAGATACGCAGTATTTT
CASSLAGGRDTQYF
>13|once|TRBV20-1|TRBD1|TRBJ2-4
TGCAGTGCTCCCGGGACAGCGAAAAACATTCAGTACTTC
CSAPGTAKNIQYF
>16|.|TRBV4-2|TRBD2|TRBJ2-3
TGTGCCAGCAGCCAAGAAGATAGCGGGGGCCCAGATACGCAGTATTTT
CASSQEDSGGPDTQYF
>14|.|TRBV9|TRBD1|TRBJ1-3
TGTGCCAGCAGCGTAGTGGGACAGGGAGACACCATATATTTT
CASSVVGQGDTIYF
>16|.|TRBV4-3|.|TRBJ2-7
TGCGCCAGCAGCCAAGACGGGCCAGGGGCAAGGTCCGAGCAGTACTTC
CASSQDGPGARSEQYF
>16|once|TRBV4-3|TRBD2|TRBJ2-1
TGCGCCAGCAGCCAAGATGGACTAGATGGGGTCAATGAGCAGTTCTTC
CASSQDGLDGVNEQFF
>13|.|TRBV6-2/TRBV6-3|.|TRBJ2-2
TGTGCCAGCAGTTACTCGACTCCCGGGGAGCTGTTTTTT
CASSYSTPGELFF
>15|.|TRBV2|.|TRBJ1-1
TGTGCCAGCAGCCAATGGGACGAGGATATCACTGAAGCTTTCTTT
CASSQWDEDITEAFF
>16|.|TRBV12-5|TRBD1|TRBJ1-5
TGTGCTAGTGGTTTGGGGTGGGACAGGGGTAATCAGCCCCAGCATTTT
CASGLGWDRGNQPQHF
>15|.|TRBV9|.|TRBJ1-4
TGTGCCAGCAGCGGCTCAGGATCAACTAATGAAAAACTGTTTTTT
CASSGSGSTNEKLFF
>14|.|TRBV15|.|TRBJ2-1
TGTGCCACCAGCAGAGAAGCATTCTACAATGAGCAGTTCTTC
CATSREAFYNEQFF
>15|.|TRBV7-2|TRBD1|TRBJ2-7
TGTGCCAGCAGCTCGGGGACAGGGGTCTCCTACGAGCAGTACTTC
CASSSGTGVSYEQYF
>16|.|TRBV7-9|.|TRBJ2-2
TGTGCCAGCAGTGAACCCTACCGCGCGAACACCGGGGAGCTGTTTTTT
CASSEPYRANTGELFF
>15|once|TRBV5-1|TRBD2|TRBJ2-7
TGCGCCAGCAGCTTCACGCCTAGCGGGAGTGGGGAGCAGTACTTC
CASSFTPSGSGEQYF
>18|.|TRBV7-6|.|TRBJ2-5
TGTGCCAGCAGACGACCTCCCTCCCAGGGCGCCTGGGGTGAGACCCAGTACTTC
CASRRPPSQGAWGETQYF
>12|.|TRBV12-3/TRBV12-4|TRBD1|TRBJ1-2
TGTGCCAGCACCAAGGACAGGGAAGGCTACACCTTC
CASTKDREGYTF
>13|.|TRBV28|.|TRBJ2-7
TGTGCCAGCAGTTCGACAGCCGACCTCGAGCAGTACTTC
CASSSTADLEQYF
>12|.|TRBV6-2/TRBV6-3|.|TRBJ2-1
TGTGCCAGCAGTTACGTAGGGAGTGAGCAGTTCTTC
CASSYVGSEQFF
>15|.|TRBV20-1|TRBD1|TRBJ2-1
TGCAGTGCTAGTACGGTCTTCCGGGACAGGGGTGAGCAGTTCTTC
CSASTVFRDRGEQFF
>15|.|TRBV7-9|TRBD2|TRBJ2-5
TGTGCCAGCAGCGATATGACTAGCGGGAAAGAGACCCAGTACTTC
CASSDMTSGKETQYF